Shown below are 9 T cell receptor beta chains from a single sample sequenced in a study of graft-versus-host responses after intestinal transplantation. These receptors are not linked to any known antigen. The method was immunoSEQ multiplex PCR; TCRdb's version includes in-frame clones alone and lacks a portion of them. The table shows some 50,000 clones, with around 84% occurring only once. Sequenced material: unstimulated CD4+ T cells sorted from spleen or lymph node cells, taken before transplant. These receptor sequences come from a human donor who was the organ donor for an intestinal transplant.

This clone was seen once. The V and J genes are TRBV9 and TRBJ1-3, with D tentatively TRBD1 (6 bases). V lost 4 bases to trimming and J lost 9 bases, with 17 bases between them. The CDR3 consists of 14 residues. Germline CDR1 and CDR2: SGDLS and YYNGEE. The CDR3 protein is CASSYTTGQSTIYF. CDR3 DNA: TGTGCCAGCAGCTATACTACAGGGCAAAGCACCATATATTTT.

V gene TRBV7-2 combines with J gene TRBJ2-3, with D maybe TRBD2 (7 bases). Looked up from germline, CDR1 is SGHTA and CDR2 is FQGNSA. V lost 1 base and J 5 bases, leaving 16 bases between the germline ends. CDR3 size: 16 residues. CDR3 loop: CASSLGRGLFLDTQYF. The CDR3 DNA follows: TGTGCCAGCAGCTTAGGGCGGGGGCTTTTCCTAGATACGCAGTATTTT.

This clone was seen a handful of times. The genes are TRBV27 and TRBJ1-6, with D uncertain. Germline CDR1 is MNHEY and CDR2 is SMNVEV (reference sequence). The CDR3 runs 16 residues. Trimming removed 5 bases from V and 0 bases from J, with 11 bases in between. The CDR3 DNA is TGTGCCAGCAGTACCCCAGCGCACTCCTATAATTCACCCCTCCACTTT. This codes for CASSTPAHSYNSPLHF.

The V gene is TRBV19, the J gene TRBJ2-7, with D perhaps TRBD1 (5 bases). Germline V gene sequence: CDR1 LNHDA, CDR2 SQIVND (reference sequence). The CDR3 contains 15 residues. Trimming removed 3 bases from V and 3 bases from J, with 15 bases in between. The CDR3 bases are TGTGCCAGTAGTATCATCTTCCAGGGTGGCTACGAGCAGTACTTC. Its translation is CASSIIFQGGYEQYF.

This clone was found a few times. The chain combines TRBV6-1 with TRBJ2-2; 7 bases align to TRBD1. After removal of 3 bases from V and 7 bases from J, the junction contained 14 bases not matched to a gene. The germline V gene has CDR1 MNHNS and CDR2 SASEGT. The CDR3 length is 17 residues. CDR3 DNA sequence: TGTGCCAGCAGTGATTCCCTGACAGGGAAGTTCATCGGGGAGCTGTTTTTT. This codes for CASSDSLTGKFIGELFF.

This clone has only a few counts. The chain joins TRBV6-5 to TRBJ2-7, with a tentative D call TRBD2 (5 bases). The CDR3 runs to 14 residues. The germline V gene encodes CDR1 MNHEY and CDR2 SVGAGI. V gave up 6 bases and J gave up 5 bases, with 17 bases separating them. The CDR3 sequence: CASRGTGVLNEQYF. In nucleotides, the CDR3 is TGTGCCAGCAGAGGAACCGGGGTACTGAACGAGCAGTACTTC.

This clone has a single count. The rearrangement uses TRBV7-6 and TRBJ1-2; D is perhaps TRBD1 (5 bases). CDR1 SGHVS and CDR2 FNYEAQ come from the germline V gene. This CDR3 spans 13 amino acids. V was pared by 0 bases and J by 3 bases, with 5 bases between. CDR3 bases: TGTGCCAGCAGCTTAGCAGGGGACTATGGCTACACCTTC. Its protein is CASSLAGDYGYTF.

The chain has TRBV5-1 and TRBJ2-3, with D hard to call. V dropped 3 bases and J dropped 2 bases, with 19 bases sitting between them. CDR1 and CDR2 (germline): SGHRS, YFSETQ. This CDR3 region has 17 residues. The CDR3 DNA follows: TGCGCCAGCAGCTCCCCCCAGGAAGGGTCCTACACAGATACGCAGTATTTT. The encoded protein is CASSSPQEGSYTDTQYF.

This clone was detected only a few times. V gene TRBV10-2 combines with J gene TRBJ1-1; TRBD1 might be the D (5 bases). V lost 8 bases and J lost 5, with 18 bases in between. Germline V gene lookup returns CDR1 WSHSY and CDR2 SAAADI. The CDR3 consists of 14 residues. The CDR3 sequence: CASGTGTSGTEAFF. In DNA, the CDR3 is TGCGCCAGCGGTACCGGGACTTCGGGGACTGAAGCTTTCTTT.